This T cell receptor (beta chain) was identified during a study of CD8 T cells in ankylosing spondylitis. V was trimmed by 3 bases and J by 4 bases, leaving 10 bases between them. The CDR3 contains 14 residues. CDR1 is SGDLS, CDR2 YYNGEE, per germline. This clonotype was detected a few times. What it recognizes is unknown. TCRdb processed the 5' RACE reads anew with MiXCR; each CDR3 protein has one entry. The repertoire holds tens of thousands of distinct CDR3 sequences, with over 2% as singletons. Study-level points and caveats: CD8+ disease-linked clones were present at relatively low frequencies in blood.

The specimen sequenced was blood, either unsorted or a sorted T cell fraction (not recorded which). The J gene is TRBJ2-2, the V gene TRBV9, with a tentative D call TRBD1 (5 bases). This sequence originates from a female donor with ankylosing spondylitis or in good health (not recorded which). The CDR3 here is CASSGRVGTGELFF. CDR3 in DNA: TGTGCCAGCAGCGGCAGGGTTGGCACCGGGGAGCTGTTTTTT. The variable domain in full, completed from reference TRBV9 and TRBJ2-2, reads DSGVTQTPKHLITATGQRVTLRCSPRSGDLSVYWYQQSLDQGLQFLIQYYNGEERAKGNILERFSAQQFPDLHSELNLSSLELGDSALYFCASSGRVGTGELFFGEGSRLTVL.